A single sample is the source of the 31 T cell receptor beta chains below, sequenced in a study of early T cells in non-severe SARS-CoV-2 infection. TCRdb reanalysed the 5' RACE reads using MiXCR and keeps one entry per CDR3 protein. The repertoire holds roughly 28,000 distinct CDR3 sequences, more than 4% seen once, with roughly 2.5% in the top ten. The sequencing input was whole blood. Receptors were obtained from an adult who was a healthcare worker with PCR-confirmed SARS-CoV-2 infection or an uninfected control (not recorded which).

The rearrangement links TRBV28 to TRBJ2-7; no definite D call. V lost 5 bases to trimming and J lost 5 bases, with 13 bases between them. CDR1 MDHEN and CDR2 SYDVKM come from the germline V gene. The CDR3 extends over 13 amino acids. The DNA for the CDR3 is TGTGCCAGCAGTGCCACCGCGGACCACGAGCAGTACTTC. It translates to CASSATADHEQYF.

In its sample, this clonotype was seen many times. The CDR3 coding sequence is TGCAGTGCAAACTTACAGAACACCGGGGAGCTGTTTTTT. Translating it yields CSANLQNTGELFF. V is TRBV20-1 and J is TRBJ2-2; no reliable D call. Germline-derived CDR1 and CDR2 are DFQATT and SNEGSKA (reference sequence). There are 13 residues in the CDR3. V dropped 6 bases and J dropped 1 base, with 9 bases sitting between them.

There are many counts of this clonotype. CDR3 loop: CASKVIGDYNEQFF. CDR3 DNA sequence: TGTGCCAGCAAGGTGATAGGGGACTACAATGAGCAGTTCTTC. The rearrangement uses TRBV12-3 or TRBV12-4 and TRBJ2-1; possible D gene TRBD1, 5 bases. V was cut by 7 bases and J by 3 bases, with 13 bases left in between. The CDR3 covers 14 residues.

This clonotype was counted ten times or more. This chain uses TRBV7-9 with TRBJ1-2, with TRBD1 as a possible D gene (5 bases). CDR3 length equals 17 residues. Germline V gene sequence: CDR1 SEHNR, CDR2 FQNEAQ (reference sequence). V lost 5 bases and J 1 base, leaving 20 bases between the germline ends. In DNA, the CDR3 is TGTGCCAGCAGCCTCGCTCGAGGGACCGGGGTTAACTATGGCTACACCTTC. This sequence encodes CASSLARGTGVNYGYTF.

This clonotype was counted at least ten times. The chain links TRBV5-1 to TRBJ1-2; the D gene is possibly TRBD1 (6 bases). Trimming shortened V by 3 bases and J by 6 bases, and 18 bases separated the two germline ends. The CDR3 loop spans 15 amino acids. The germline CDR1 and CDR2 sequences are SGHRS and YFSETQ. The CDR3 is CASSWGQLLRDGYTF. CDR3 coding DNA: TGCGCCAGCAGCTGGGGGCAGTTATTACGGGATGGCTACACCTTC.

This clonotype was seen a handful of times. The CDR3 DNA reads as TGTGCCAGCAGTCACGGACAGAGCTTCGCTAACTATGGCTACACCTTC. As protein: CASSHGQSFANYGYTF. The V and J genes are TRBV27 and TRBJ1-2, with a possible D match to TRBD1 (6 bases). This CDR3 is built from 16 residues. V gave up 5 bases and J gave up 0 bases, with 16 bases separating them. Germline-derived CDR1 and CDR2 are MNHEY and SMNVEV (reference sequence).

This clonotype appeared many times. This chain joins TRBV12-5 and TRBJ1-6; 11 positions agree with TRBD1. The junction had 8 bases not matched to a gene; V was cut back by 6 bases and J by 10 bases. The CDR3 has 15 residues. Germline lookup yields CDR1 LGHNT and CDR2 FRNRAP. DNA for the CDR3: TGTGCTAGTGGGCGAGGGACAGGGGGAAACTCACCCCTCCACTTT. Translating gives CASGRGTGGNSPLHF.

This clonotype came up many times. The chain joins TRBV5-1 to TRBJ2-7; TRBD1 aligns across 8 bases. There are 15 residues in the CDR3. Germline lookup yields CDR1 SGHRS and CDR2 YFSETQ. With 0 bases clipped from V and 0 bases from J, the junction kept 2 bases outside the gene matches. CDR3 sequence reads: CASSLEGTGSYEQYF. For the CDR3, the DNA is TGCGCCAGCAGCTTGGAAGGGACAGGCTCCTACGAGCAGTACTTC.

This clonotype was seen many times. The chain combines TRBV11-2 with TRBJ2-1; the D gene is possibly TRBD2 (6 bases). CDR1 and CDR2 (germline): SGHAT, FQNNGV. The CDR3 has 16 amino acids. With 5 bases removed from V and 5 bases from J, the gap between germline ends came to 19 bases. As DNA, the CDR3 is TGTGCCAGCAGCCTAGGCCCAGGGACTGCAGACAATGAGCAGTTCTTC. As protein: CASSLGPGTADNEQFF.

This clonotype was detected ten times or more. The V and J genes are TRBV9 and TRBJ2-1; no clear D. V lost 2 bases, J lost 9 bases, and 15 bases lay in between. There are 14 residues in the CDR3. Germline CDR1 SGDLS, CDR2 YYNGEE. The CDR3 here is CASSVDSVYAEQFF. CDR3 coding DNA: TGTGCCAGCAGCGTGGATTCGGTATACGCTGAGCAGTTCTTC.

This clonotype was observed a handful of times. The chain carries TRBV6-5 and TRBJ2-7, with 16 bases fitting TRBD2. Trimming took 6 bases from V and 0 from J; bases not matched to a gene: 14. The length of the CDR3 is 20 residues. Germline assignment: CDR1 MNHEY and CDR2 SVGAGI. The CDR3 coding sequence is TGTGCCAGCAGCAGAGGAGGGACTAGCGGGGGGGATTTGATCTCCTACGAGCAGTACTTC. Amino acid sequence: CASSRGGTSGGDLISYEQYF.

By sample share, this clonotype is medium-sized (0.01 to 0.1%). The V gene is TRBV11-3, the J gene TRBJ2-7; D gene uncertain. The CDR3 runs 16 residues. Per the germline V gene, CDR1 is SGHNT and CDR2 is YENEEA. V dropped 5 bases and J dropped 5 bases, with 22 bases sitting between them. In nucleotides, the CDR3 is TGTGCCAGCAGCCGAAAGATAGGACCTACAACTAACGAGCAGTACTTC. Its protein product is CASSRKIGPTTNEQYF.

This clonotype was seen repeatedly, ten times or more. J is TRBJ1-1 and V is TRBV29-1; 8 bases are shared with TRBD1. Per germline, CDR1 SQVTM and CDR2 ANQGSEA. This CDR3 has 14 residues. The ends lost 6 bases at V and 5 bases at J; junction bases unmatched: 11. This chain's CDR3 is CSVLWTGSWTEAFF. DNA of the CDR3: TGCAGCGTATTATGGACAGGGAGTTGGACTGAAGCTTTCTTT.

The genes are TRBV24-1 and TRBJ2-3; 9 bases are a match to TRBD2. Germline assignment: CDR1 KGHDR and CDR2 SFDVKD. J gave up 5 bases and V 5 bases, and 10 bases lay outside the gene matches. This CDR3 has 16 residues. CDR3 DNA sequence: TGTGCCACCAGTGTCCCGCTAGCGGGACAACAAGATACGCAGTATTTT. Amino acid sequence: CATSVPLAGQQDTQYF.

This clonotype occurred many times. The gene calls are TRBV29-1 and TRBJ2-1, with 12 bases that match TRBD2. The junction had 5 bases not matched to a gene; V was cut back by 7 bases and J by 7 bases. CDR1 is SQVTM, CDR2 ANQGSEA, per germline. This CDR3 has 13 amino acids. CDR3 sequence reads: CSAPTSGRNEQFF. The CDR3 DNA reads as TGCAGCGCTCCGACTAGCGGGAGAAATGAGCAGTTCTTC.

This clonotype was counted many times. The V call is TRBV6-2 or TRBV6-3, the J call TRBJ2-1; D perhaps matches TRBD2 (6 bases). The V end was cut by 5 bases, the J end by 7 bases, with 12 bases between. Germline-derived CDR1 and CDR2 are MNHEY and SVGEGT. The length of the CDR3 is 13 residues. The CDR3 DNA is TGTGCCAGCAGTGAGGGAGGCCGGAATGAGCAGTTCTTC. Residues: CASSEGGRNEQFF.

The CDR3 loop reads CASSLSLAGLTDTQYF. The CDR3 DNA reads TGTGCCAGCAGTTTATCACTAGCGGGACTCACAGATACGCAGTATTTT. The chain joins TRBV27 to TRBJ2-3; 10 bases are shared with TRBD2. There are 16 residues in the CDR3. The trim removed 0 bases at V and 2 bases at J, leaving 2 bases unmatched. The germline V gene has CDR1 MNHEY and CDR2 SMNVEV (reference sequence).

This clonotype has a count of ten or more. The chain joins TRBV9 to TRBJ2-7; weak D call: TRBD2 (6 bases). Germline CDR1 reads SGDLS; CDR2 reads YYNGEE. V shed 0 bases and J shed 3 bases, with 10 bases lying between them. The length of the CDR3 is 14 residues. The CDR3 DNA is TGTGCCAGCAGCGTAGCTACCGGGGGCTACGAGCAGTACTTC. Amino acids: CASSVATGGYEQYF.

The rearrangement uses TRBV29-1 and TRBJ2-3; D gene uncertain. V lost 3 bases and J lost 2, with 9 bases in between. Per the germline V gene, CDR1 is SQVTM and CDR2 is ANQGSEA. This CDR3 has 13 amino acids. The CDR3 bases are TGCAGCGTTGATTACGGAAACACAGATACGCAGTATTTT. This encodes CSVDYGNTDTQYF.

The sample holds many counts of this clonotype. The V and J genes are TRBV14 and TRBJ2-7; 9 bases are a match to TRBD2. CDR1 and CDR2 (germline): SGHDN, FVKESK. The CDR3 covers 15 residues. The V gene end was trimmed by 0 bases and the J gene end by 6 bases; junction bases not matched to a gene: 6. The CDR3 is CASSQERLAGIEQYF. The CDR3 DNA is TGTGCCAGCAGCCAAGAGAGGCTAGCGGGGATCGAGCAGTACTTC.

This clonotype was counted ten times or more. The chain employs TRBV7-2 and TRBJ1-5, with D maybe TRBD1 (6 bases). The CDR3 runs to 15 residues. V dropped 1 base and J dropped 7 bases, with 14 bases sitting between them. CDR1 is SGHTA, CDR2 FQGNSA, per germline. The CDR3 loop is CASSLVSGARQPQHF. CDR3 nucleotide sequence: TGTGCCAGCAGCTTAGTTTCGGGGGCGCGGCAGCCCCAGCATTTT.

This clonotype was seen ten or more times. The V call is TRBV10-3, the J call TRBJ2-7; the D is unclear. Trimming pared 2 bases from V and 6 bases from J, leaving 5 bases between. The CDR3 totals 11 residues. Per germline, CDR1 ENHRY and CDR2 SYGVKD. CDR3 region: CAISEGVEQYF. The CDR3, as DNA: TGTGCCATCAGTGAGGGGGTCGAGCAGTACTTC.

This clonotype was detected many times. This chain uses TRBV6-2 or TRBV6-3 with TRBJ2-1, with D hard to call. The CDR3 is 15 residues long. Trimming stripped 5 bases from V and 6 bases from J, with 17 bases between. Germline CDR1 and CDR2: MNHEY and SVGEGT. DNA of the CDR3: TGTGCCAGCAGTCAGAGGCTAGATACCCTCAATGAGCAGTTCTTC. This gives the protein CASSQRLDTLNEQFF.

In its sample, this clonotype was seen a few times. The chain carries TRBV6-4 and TRBJ2-1, with 8 positions matching TRBD2. The CDR3 extends over 16 amino acids. The germline CDR1 and CDR2 sequences are MRHNA and SNTAGT. V trimming: 5 bases; J trimming: 1 base; junction bases outside the gene matches: 7. CDR3 loop: CASSLSGGGSYNEQFF. CDR3 in DNA: TGTGCCAGCAGTTTAAGCGGGGGAGGTTCCTACAATGAGCAGTTCTTC.

This clonotype occurred a few times. J is TRBJ2-1 and V is TRBV7-9; TRBD2 matches 14 bases. J gave up 6 bases and V 5 bases, and 3 bases lay outside the gene matches. The CDR3 has 15 amino acids. Germline V gene data show CDR1 as SEHNR and CDR2 as FQNEAQ (reference sequence). The chain's CDR3 is CASSEGLAGANEQFF. The CDR3 DNA follows: TGTGCCAGCAGCGAGGGACTAGCGGGAGCCAATGAGCAGTTCTTC.

In its sample, this clonotype was seen many times. The genes are TRBV6-1 and TRBJ2-5; TRBD1 is a possible D gene (5 bases). The V and J ends lost 4 bases and 2 bases respectively, with 11 bases between them. This CDR3 contains 14 residues. The germline CDR1 and CDR2 sequences are MNHNS and SASEGT. The CDR3 protein is CASSGQGPQETQYF. CDR3 DNA sequence: TGTGCCAGCAGTGGCCAGGGCCCGCAAGAGACCCAGTACTTC.

This chain uses TRBV13 with TRBJ2-5; D is unclear. This CDR3 has 14 amino acids. The V end lost 0 bases, the J end lost 5 bases, and 10 bases lay between the germline ends. Germline V CDR1 and CDR2: PRHDT, FYEKMQ (reference sequence). This CDR3 reads CASSLGALRETQYF. The CDR3 bases are TGTGCCAGCAGCTTAGGGGCCCTTCGGGAGACCCAGTACTTC.

This clonotype was seen many times. CDR3 loop: CASGRGYGYTF. The CDR3 DNA reads TGTGCCAGCGGCAGGGGCTATGGCTACACCTTC. V is TRBV2 and J is TRBJ1-2; D possibly corresponds to TRBD1 (6 bases). Germline values: CDR1 SNHLY, CDR2 FYNNEI. V lost 8 bases to trimming and J lost 4 bases, with 8 bases between them. The CDR3 length is 11 residues.

The V call is TRBV11-2, the J call TRBJ2-1; TRBD1 agrees at 7 bases. Germline CDR1 reads SGHAT; CDR2 reads FQNNGV. The V and J ends lost 5 bases and 10 bases, in that order; junction bases with no gene match: 8. This CDR3 region has 13 residues. The CDR3 DNA reads TGTGCCAGCAGCCTGGGACAGATCCGAGAGCAGTTCTTC. Translated, it gives CASSLGQIREQFF.

This clonotype occurred a few times. The chain recombines TRBV28 with TRBJ2-2; D call uncertain. This CDR3 has 11 amino acids. Trimming shortened V by 7 bases and J by 7 bases, and 7 bases separated the two germline ends. In germline, CDR1 is MDHEN, CDR2 SYDVKM. The CDR3 loop is CASKDDGELFF. As DNA, the CDR3 is TGTGCCAGCAAGGATGACGGGGAGCTGTTTTTT.

The table lists this clonotype with many counts. The rearrangement joins TRBV5-1 to TRBJ1-1; 8 bases fit TRBD1. Trimming cost V 1 base and J 8 bases; bases outside gene matches: 7. Germline CDR1 SGHRS, CDR2 YFSETQ. The CDR3 contains 14 residues. CDR3: CASSLIGQGTEAFF. CDR3 DNA sequence: TGCGCCAGCAGCTTGATCGGACAGGGTACCGAAGCTTTCTTT. Drawing the rest from reference TRBV5-1 and TRBJ1-1, the complete variable domain is KAGVTQTPRYLIKTRGQQVTLSCSPISGHRSVSWYQQTPGQGLQFLFEYFSETQRNKGNFPGRFSGRQFSNSRSEMNVSTLELGDSALYLCASSLIGQGTEAFFGQGTRLTVV.